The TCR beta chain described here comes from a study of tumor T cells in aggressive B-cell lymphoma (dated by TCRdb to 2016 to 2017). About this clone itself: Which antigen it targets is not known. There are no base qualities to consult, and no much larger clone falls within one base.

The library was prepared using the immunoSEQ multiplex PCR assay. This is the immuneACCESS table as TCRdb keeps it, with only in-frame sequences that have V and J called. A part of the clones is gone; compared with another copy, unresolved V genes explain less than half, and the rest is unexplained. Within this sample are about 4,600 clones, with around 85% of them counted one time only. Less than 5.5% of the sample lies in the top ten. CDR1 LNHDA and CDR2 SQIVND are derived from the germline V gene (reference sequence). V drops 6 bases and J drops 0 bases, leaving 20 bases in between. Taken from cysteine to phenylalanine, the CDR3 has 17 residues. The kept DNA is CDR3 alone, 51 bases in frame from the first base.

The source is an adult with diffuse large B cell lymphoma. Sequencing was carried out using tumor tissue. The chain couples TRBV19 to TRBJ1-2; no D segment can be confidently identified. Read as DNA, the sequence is TGTGCCAGTAGCCGATGGGCCGACGGTATCCCTAACTATGGCTACACCTTC. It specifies CASSRWADGIPNYGYTF.